The rows below give T cell receptor beta chains drawn from one sample of a study of cytomegalovirus exposure and HLA in healthy donors. Generated by immunoSEQ multiplex PCR, the TCRdb table keeps only in-frame clones and is missing some. The sample has over 150,000 clones. The sequenced sample consisted of PBMCs. The receptors shown here come from a boy between 10 and 17 years old in good health and CMV-seronegative. Both conserved end residues are part of each CDR3. Fields, in order: J gene, V gene, D gene, CDR3 protein, CDR3 DNA. A D gene is named only where the DNA matches it firmly.

J: TRBJ1-3
V: TRBV6-5
D: NA
CDR3: CASSQGGNTIYF
DNA: TGTGCCAGCAGCCAGGGTGGAAACACCATATATTTT

J: TRBJ2-7
V: TRBV6-6
D: TRBD1
CDR3: CASTRTGQAEQYF
DNA: TGTGCCAGCACTCGGACAGGGCAAGCCGAGCAGTACTTC

J: TRBJ2-3
V: TRBV10-3
D: NA
CDR3: CAINVGWGGLDTQYF
DNA: TGTGCCATCAATGTGGGGTGGGGGGGCCTGGATACGCAGTATTTT

J: TRBJ2-7
V: TRBV30
D: NA
CDR3: CAWSITGTSSYEQYF
DNA: TGTGCCTGGAGCATTACCGGGACTTCGTCCTACGAGCAGTACTTC

J: TRBJ1-1
V: TRBV7-3
D: NA
CDR3: CASSQTGNTEAFF
DNA: TGTGCCAGCAGCCAAACTGGGAACACTGAAGCTTTCTTT

J: TRBJ2-5
V: TRBV11-2
D: TRBD1
CDR3: CASSLEGGRGQLETQYF
DNA: TGTGCCAGCAGCTTAGAGGGGGGCAGGGGGCAACTGGAGACCCAGTACTTC

J: TRBJ1-6
V: TRBV6-4
D: NA
CDR3: CASSERGLNSPLHF
DNA: TGTGCCAGCAGTGAAAGGGGGTTGAATTCACCCCTCCACTTT

J: TRBJ1-2
V: TRBV18
D: NA
CDR3: CASSLQGFYGYTF
DNA: TGTGCCAGCTCACTACAGGGTTTTTATGGCTACACCTTC

J: TRBJ2-2
V: TRBV7-8
D: NA
CDR3: CASSLPRGPITTGELFF
DNA: TGTGCCAGCAGCTTACCGCGGGGGCCCATCACCACCGGGGAGCTGTTTTTT

J: TRBJ2-3
V: TRBV4-3
D: TRBD2
CDR3: CASSRPGGSGGDRFTDTQYF
DNA: TGCGCCAGCAGCCGCCCTGGGGGAAGCGGGGGGGATCGGTTCACAGATACGCAGTATTTT

J: TRBJ2-1
V: TRBV7-9
D: TRBD2
CDR3: CASSFISGGQYNEQFF
DNA: TGTGCCAGCAGCTTTATTAGCGGGGGGCAGTACAATGAGCAGTTCTTC

J: TRBJ1-4
V: TRBV30
D: TRBD1
CDR3: CAWDRGTNEKLFF
DNA: TGTGCCTGGGACAGGGGAACTAATGAAAAACTGTTTTTT

J: TRBJ2-7
V: TRBV14
D: NA
CDR3: CASSQDQRTKYDGQYF
DNA: TGTGCCAGCAGCCAAGATCAGCGGACGAAATATGACGGGCAGTACTTC

J: TRBJ1-4
V: TRBV6-5
D: NA
CDR3: CASSTGATNEKLFF
DNA: TGTGCCAGCAGTACAGGAGCAACTAATGAAAAACTGTTTTTT

J: TRBJ1-2
V: TRBV10-2
D: NA
CDR3: CARSTREGYTF
DNA: TGCGCCAGGTCGACCAGGGAAGGCTACACCTTC

J: TRBJ1-1
V: TRBV5-5
D: NA
CDR3: CASSLGQMNTEAFF
DNA: TGTGCCAGCAGCTTGGGACAGATGAACACTGAAGCTTTCTTT

J: TRBJ1-5
V: TRBV5-6
D: TRBD1
CDR3: CASSSLQGNQPQHF
DNA: TGTGCCAGCAGCTCGTTACAGGGGAACCAGCCCCAGCATTTT

J: TRBJ1-1
V: TRBV5-4
D: TRBD1
CDR3: CASGPTGVNTEAFF
DNA: TGTGCCAGCGGACCGACAGGGGTGAACACTGAAGCTTTCTTT

J: TRBJ1-5
V: TRBV6-6
D: TRBD1
CDR3: CASSLGGSDNQPQHF
DNA: TGTGCCAGCAGTTTAGGGGGCTCGGACAATCAGCCCCAGCATTTT

J: TRBJ2-1
V: TRBV19
D: NA
CDR3: CASTPDGSSYNEQFF
DNA: TGTGCCAGTACTCCGGACGGGAGCTCCTACAATGAGCAGTTCTTC

J: TRBJ2-5
V: TRBV6-1
D: NA
CDR3: CASSASVETQYF
DNA: TGTGCCAGCAGTGCTTCAGTGGAGACCCAGTACTTC

J: TRBJ1-1
V: TRBV2
D: NA
CDR3: CASSEVVVGGTEAFF
DNA: TGTGCCAGCAGTGAGGTCGTGGTGGGGGGGACTGAAGCTTTCTTT

J: TRBJ1-2
V: TRBV4-2
D: TRBD1
CDR3: CASSQARQGYGYTF
DNA: TGTGCCAGCAGCCAAGCCAGACAGGGCTATGGCTACACCTTC

J: TRBJ1-4
V: TRBV27
D: TRBD1
CDR3: CASSFMSRPGGNEKLFF
DNA: TGTGCCAGCAGTTTTATGAGTCGGCCAGGGGGGAATGAAAAACTGTTTTTT

J: TRBJ2-3
V: TRBV7-3
D: NA
CDR3: CASSNQPFPSPRARSTDTQYF
DNA: TGTGCCAGCAGCAACCAGCCCTTTCCCTCCCCCAGGGCGCGCAGCACAGATACGCAGTATTTT

J: TRBJ1-2
V: TRBV29-1
D: TRBD1
CDR3: CSAIDRGNSNYGYTF
DNA: TGCAGCGCCATCGACAGGGGAAACTCTAACTATGGCTACACCTTC

J: TRBJ1-2
V: TRBV7-9
D: NA
CDR3: CASSDPGQGNYGYTF
DNA: TGTGCCAGCAGCGACCCCGGGCAGGGAAACTATGGCTACACCTTC

J: TRBJ2-5
V: TRBV27
D: NA
CDR3: CASGFPAGTGETQYF
DNA: TGTGCCAGCGGGTTTCCGGCGGGGACGGGAGAGACCCAGTACTTC

J: TRBJ2-3
V: TRBV7-8
D: NA
CDR3: CASSLFWGTSTDTQYF
DNA: TGTGCCAGCAGCTTATTCTGGGGGACTAGCACAGATACGCAGTATTTT

J: TRBJ2-1
V: TRBV9
D: TRBD1
CDR3: CASSPGTGSYNEQFF
DNA: TGTGCCAGCAGCCCGGGGACAGGTTCCTACAATGAGCAGTTCTTC

J: TRBJ2-3
V: TRBV25-1
D: NA
CDR3: CASSDNLGKGADTQYF
DNA: TGTGCCAGCAGTGACAACCTGGGGAAGGGGGCAGATACGCAGTATTTT

J: TRBJ1-1
V: TRBV9
D: NA
CDR3: CASSVLQGGTEAFF
DNA: TGTGCCAGCAGCGTATTACAGGGTGGCACTGAAGCTTTCTTT

J: TRBJ2-3
V: TRBV4-3
D: NA
CDR3: CASSQGIPRADTQYF
DNA: TGCGCCAGCAGCCAAGGCATACCCAGGGCAGATACGCAGTATTTT

J: TRBJ2-7
V: TRBV5-1
D: TRBD2
CDR3: CASSSFGLAGYEQYF
DNA: TGCGCCAGCAGCTCCTTCGGACTAGCTGGGTACGAGCAGTACTTC

J: TRBJ2-1
V: TRBV11-3
D: NA
CDR3: CASSLDSGSDRNEQFF
DNA: TGTGCCAGCAGCTTAGATTCCGGGAGTGATCGAAATGAGCAGTTCTTC

J: TRBJ1-1
V: TRBV4-2
D: TRBD1
CDR3: CASSPRGQGEDEAFF
DNA: TGTGCCAGCAGCCCACGGGGACAGGGGGAGGATGAAGCTTTCTTT

J: TRBJ2-1
V: TRBV10-3
D: TRBD2
CDR3: CAIRGGGGNEQFF
DNA: TGTGCCATCAGGGGCGGGGGGGGTAATGAGCAGTTCTTC

J: TRBJ2-7
V: TRBV30
D: TRBD1
CDR3: CAWRTGAYEQYF
DNA: TGTGCCTGGAGGACAGGGGCCTACGAGCAGTACTTC

J: TRBJ1-5
V: TRBV18
D: TRBD1
CDR3: CASSKGQGDGQPQHF
DNA: TGTGCCAGCTCAAAGGGACAGGGGGACGGGCAGCCCCAGCATTTT

J: TRBJ2-4
V: TRBV12-5
D: NA
CDR3: CASGVLLGGNIQYF
DNA: TGTGCTAGTGGTGTACTATTAGGCGGGAACATTCAGTACTTC

J: TRBJ2-5
V: TRBV30
D: NA
CDR3: CAWTPLAYQLQETQYF
DNA: TGTGCCTGGACTCCGTTAGCTTATCAACTCCAAGAGACCCAGTACTTC

J: TRBJ2-4
V: TRBV7-2
D: NA
CDR3: CASSPGGDRAKNIQYF
DNA: TGTGCCAGCAGCCCAGGAGGAGACAGGGCCAAAAACATTCAGTACTTC

J: TRBJ2-7
V: TRBV4-1
D: TRBD1
CDR3: CASSRAGTGGGEQYF
DNA: TGCGCCAGCAGCCGAGCCGGGACAGGGGGCGGAGAGCAGTACTTC

J: TRBJ1-5
V: TRBV28
D: TRBD1
CDR3: CASSQQGVQPQHF
DNA: TGTGCCAGCAGTCAACAGGGGGTTCAGCCCCAGCATTTT

J: TRBJ2-5
V: TRBV5-6
D: TRBD2
CDR3: CASSTGTSGNTETQYF
DNA: TGTGCCAGCAGTACCGGGACTAGCGGTAATACAGAGACCCAGTACTTC

J: TRBJ2-7
V: TRBV5-1
D: NA
CDR3: CASSLALETEQYF
DNA: TGCGCCAGCAGCTTGGCGCTCGAGACAGAGCAGTACTTC

J: TRBJ2-7
V: TRBV11-2
D: TRBD1
CDR3: CASRPTGTGGNEQYF
DNA: TGTGCCAGCAGGCCAACCGGGACAGGGGGTAACGAGCAGTACTTC

J: TRBJ2-1
V: TRBV7-8
D: TRBD1
CDR3: CASSSGQGRNNEQFF
DNA: TGTGCCAGCAGCTCTGGACAGGGGAGGAACAATGAGCAGTTCTTC

J: TRBJ1-1
V: TRBV27
D: NA
CDR3: CASSLLMNTEAFF
DNA: TGTGCCAGCAGTTTATTAATGAACACTGAAGCTTTCTTT

J: TRBJ2-1
V: TRBV9
D: TRBD2
CDR3: CASTGTSGPYNEQFF
DNA: TGTGCCAGCACCGGGACTAGCGGCCCCTACAATGAGCAGTTCTTC

J: TRBJ1-1
V: TRBV28
D: NA
CDR3: CASTGEGAEAFF
DNA: TGTGCCAGCACCGGAGAGGGGGCTGAAGCTTTCTTT

J: TRBJ1-2
V: TRBV30
D: TRBD1
CDR3: CAWRNGGQRGYTF
DNA: TGTGCCTGGAGAAACGGGGGACAGCGCGGCTACACCTTC

J: TRBJ2-7
V: TRBV27
D: NA
CDR3: CASSPGLTYEQYF
DNA: TGTGCCAGCAGTCCAGGGCTTACCTACGAGCAGTACTTC

J: TRBJ2-1
V: TRBV6-1
D: NA
CDR3: CASSALTRGNEQFF
DNA: TGTGCCAGCAGTGCTCTCACTCGGGGGAATGAGCAGTTCTTC

J: TRBJ1-1
V: TRBV25-1
D: NA
CDR3: CASSQGMWTEAFF
DNA: TGTGCCAGCAGTCAGGGGATGTGGACTGAGGCTTTCTTT